This T cell receptor beta chain was obtained from a study of CD8+ T cells in alopecia areata. Whole-study context: Tofacitinib administration to treated patients was oral, at 5 to 10 mg twice daily. Dosing spanned 6 to 18 months on tofacitinib, then 6 months off drug. The study, taken as a whole, reports: Scalp data also include sequences from resident alphabeta T cells of normal skin.

Concerning this clone itself: Antigen specificity is unknown.

Peripheral blood and lesional scalp punch biopsies were taken from alopecia areata patients. RNA was extracted and reverse transcribed into cDNA as the sequencing template. Libraries were prepared by immunoSEQ multiplex PCR; TCRdb keeps only in-frame clonotypes and omits some of them. This repertoire shows around 65,000 clones, around 49% found once; its top ten account for about 15%. This clonotype was obtained from a human donor with alopecia areata. The sequencing used CD8+ T cells sorted from blood, collected at week 0.

CDR3 amino acids: CASSTGVGETQYF. The CDR3 region has the DNA TGTGCCAGCAGTACGGGGGTAGGGGAGACCCAGTACTTC. The chain employs TRBV25-1 and TRBJ2-5; tentatively, D is TRBD2 (6 bases). V lost 5 bases and J lost 5, with 12 bases in between. This CDR3 has 13 residues. Germline V lookup: CDR1 MGHDK, CDR2 SYGVNS.